This T cell receptor beta chain was observed in a study of neurological immune-mediated disorders. This clonotype came up many times. Trimming removed 0 bases at V and 7 bases at J, with 15 bases between. The germline V gene encodes CDR1 SGHDN and CDR2 FVKESK. The CDR3 runs 15 residues. The time point denotes: longitudinal time-point 1 (baseline). Where libraries were unsorted, they were derived from 2 million PBMCs stored at -80 degrees C. MiXCR was run by TCRdb on the 5' RACE reads, yielding one entry per CDR3 protein. The profile shows over 55,000 distinct CDR3 sequences, about 10% of them singletons.

Sequencing input: PBMCs. The clonotype was recovered from a male donor with HTLV-1-associated myelopathy (HAM/TSP). V gene TRBV14 combines with J gene TRBJ1-2; D is uncertain. CDR3 DNA sequence: TGTGCCAGCAGCCAAGAAGGTATCAGATCGGCTGGCTACACCTTC. Protein: CASSQEGIRSAGYTF.